These 5 T cell receptor beta chains originate from one sample sequenced in a study of breast tumors, draining lymph nodes, adjacent tissues. TCRdb reanalysed the multiplex PCR reads using MiXCR and keeps one entry per CDR3 protein. This table holds around 150,000 distinct CDR3 sequences, 32% found once. Samples came from axillary lymph nodes draining the breast cancer. Sample: axillary lymph node tissue. These receptor sequences come from a female donor with breast cancer. Some clones in this sample may be carry-over from other donors' samples.

The rearrangement joins TRBV20-1 to TRBJ2-5, with TRBD2 matching 13 bases. The germline V gene encodes CDR1 DFQATT and CDR2 SNEGSKA (reference sequence). V trimming: 3 bases; J trimming: 5 bases; junction bases outside the gene matches: 0. The CDR3 totals 13 residues. CDR3 amino acids: CSARGLAGETQYF. Here the CDR3 DNA reads TGCAGTGCTAGGGGACTAGCGGGGGAGACCCAGTACTTC.

The table lists this clonotype with many counts. This sequence joins TRBV28 and TRBJ2-5; 7 positions agree with TRBD1. Germline lookup yields CDR1 MDHEN and CDR2 SYDVKM. This CDR3 is 14 amino acids long. Trimming took 4 bases from V and 0 from J; bases not matched to a gene: 2. The CDR3 nucleotides read TGTGCCAGCAGTTCGGGACAGCACCAAGAGACCCAGTACTTC. It encodes CASSSGQHQETQYF.

This clonotype was detected ten times or more. The gene calls are TRBV30 and TRBJ2-5; either TRBD1 or TRBD2 may supply D (6 bases each). Trimming shortened V by 2 bases and J by 2 bases, and 21 bases separated the two germline ends. This CDR3 contains 17 residues. Germline assignment: CDR1 GTSNPN and CDR2 SVGIG (reference sequence). CDR3 nucleotides: TGTGCCTGGAGTCGCGGAATCACTAGGGGGGCTCAAGAGACCCAGTACTTC. This encodes CAWSRGITRGAQETQYF.

As regards this clonotype: This could be a read error, since a much larger clone is one nucleotide away. The chain employs TRBV28 and TRBJ1-2, with a possible D match to TRBD1 (5 bases). This CDR3 is built from 17 residues. Trimming stripped 6 bases from V and 1 base from J, with 21 bases between. Germline loops: CDR1 MDHEN, CDR2 SYDVKM. The CDR3, as DNA: TGTGCCAGCAGAGCCCGGGACGCGGAGATCGTTAACTATGGCTACACCTTC. Translating gives CASRARDAEIVNYGYTF.

V is TRBV30 and J is TRBJ2-2; 8 bases are shared with TRBD1. This CDR3 has 16 amino acids. J was trimmed by 8 bases and V by 1 base; bases with no gene match: 12. CDR1 is GTSNPN and CDR2 is SVGIG in the germline V gene (reference sequence). The CDR3 reads CAWSATGTGGNGELFF. The DNA for the CDR3 is TGTGCCTGGAGTGCTACCGGGACAGGAGGTAATGGGGAGCTGTTTTTT.